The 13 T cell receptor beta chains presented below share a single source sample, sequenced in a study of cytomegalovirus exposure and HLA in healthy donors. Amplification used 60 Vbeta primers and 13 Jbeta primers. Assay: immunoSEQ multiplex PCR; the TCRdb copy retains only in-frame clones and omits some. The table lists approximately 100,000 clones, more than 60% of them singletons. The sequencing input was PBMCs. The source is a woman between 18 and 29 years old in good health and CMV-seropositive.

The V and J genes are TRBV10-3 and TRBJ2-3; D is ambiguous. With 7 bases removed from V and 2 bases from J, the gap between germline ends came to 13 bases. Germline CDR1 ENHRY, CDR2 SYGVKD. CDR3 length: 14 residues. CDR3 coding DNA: TGTGCCATCATGCGGAAGGCCTCCACAGATACGCAGTATTTT. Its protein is CAIMRKASTDTQYF.

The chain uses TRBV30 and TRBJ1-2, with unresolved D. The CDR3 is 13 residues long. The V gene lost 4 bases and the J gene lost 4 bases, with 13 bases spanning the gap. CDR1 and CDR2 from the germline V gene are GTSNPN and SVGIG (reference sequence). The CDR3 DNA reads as TGTGCCTGGAACCCGGGAATCGTCTATGGCTACACCTTC. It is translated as CAWNPGIVYGYTF.

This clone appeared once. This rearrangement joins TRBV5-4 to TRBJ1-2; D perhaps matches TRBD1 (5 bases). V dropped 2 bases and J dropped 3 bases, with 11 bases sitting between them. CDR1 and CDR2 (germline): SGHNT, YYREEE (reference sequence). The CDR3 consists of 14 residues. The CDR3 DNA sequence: TGTGCCAGCAGCTTCGGAGACAGAGACTATGGCTACACCTTC. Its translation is CASSFGDRDYGYTF. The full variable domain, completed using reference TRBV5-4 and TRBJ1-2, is ETGVTQSPTHLIKTRGQQVTLRCSSQSGHNTVSWYQQALGQGPQFIFQYYREEENGRGNFPPRFSGLQFPNYSSELNVNALELDDSALYLCASSFGDRDYGYTFGSGTRLTVV.

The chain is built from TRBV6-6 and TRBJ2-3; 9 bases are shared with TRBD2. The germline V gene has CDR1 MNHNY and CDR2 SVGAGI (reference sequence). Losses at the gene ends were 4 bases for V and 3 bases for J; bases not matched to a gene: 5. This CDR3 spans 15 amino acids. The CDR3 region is CASSWTSEGTDTQYF. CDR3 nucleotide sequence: TGTGCCAGCAGTTGGACTAGCGAGGGGACAGATACGCAGTATTTT.

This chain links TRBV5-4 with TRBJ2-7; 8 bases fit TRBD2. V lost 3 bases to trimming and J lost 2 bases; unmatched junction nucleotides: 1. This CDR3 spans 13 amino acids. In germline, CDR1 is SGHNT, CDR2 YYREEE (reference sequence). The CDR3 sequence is CASSSGGAYEQYF. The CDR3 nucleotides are TGTGCCAGCAGCTCGGGGGGGGCCTACGAGCAGTACTTC.

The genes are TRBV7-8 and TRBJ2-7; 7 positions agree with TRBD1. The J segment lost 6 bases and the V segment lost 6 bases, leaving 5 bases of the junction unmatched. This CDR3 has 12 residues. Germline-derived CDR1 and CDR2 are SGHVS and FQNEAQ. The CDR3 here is CASSLTGAEQYF. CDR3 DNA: TGTGCCAGCAGTCTCACAGGGGCCGAGCAGTACTTC.

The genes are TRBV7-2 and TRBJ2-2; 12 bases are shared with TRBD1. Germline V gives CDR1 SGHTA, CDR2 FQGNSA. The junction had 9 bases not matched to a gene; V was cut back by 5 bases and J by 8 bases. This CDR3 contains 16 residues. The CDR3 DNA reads TGTGCCAGCAGCCCCGTGGGACAGGGGGCTAAGGGGGAGCTGTTTTTT. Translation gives CASSPVGQGAKGELFF.

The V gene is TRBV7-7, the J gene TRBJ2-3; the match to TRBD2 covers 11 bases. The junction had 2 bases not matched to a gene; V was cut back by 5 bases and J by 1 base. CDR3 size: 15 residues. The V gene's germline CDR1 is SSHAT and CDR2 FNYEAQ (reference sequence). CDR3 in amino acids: CASSAGLAGTDTQYF. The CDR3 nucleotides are TGTGCCAGCAGCGCGGGACTAGCGGGCACAGATACGCAGTATTTT.

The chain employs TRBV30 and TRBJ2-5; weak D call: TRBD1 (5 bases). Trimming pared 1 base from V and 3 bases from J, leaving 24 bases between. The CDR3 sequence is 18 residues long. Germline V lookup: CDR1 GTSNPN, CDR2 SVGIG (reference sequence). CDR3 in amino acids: CAWSAEDRWGYKKETQYF. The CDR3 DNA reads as TGTGCCTGGAGTGCCGAGGACCGATGGGGCTACAAAAAAGAGACCCAGTACTTC.

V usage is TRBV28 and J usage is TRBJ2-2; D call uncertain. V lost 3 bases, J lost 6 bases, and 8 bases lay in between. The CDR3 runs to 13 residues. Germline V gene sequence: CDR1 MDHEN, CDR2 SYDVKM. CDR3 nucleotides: TGTGCCAGCAGTTTCGGGTCCGCCGGGGAGCTGTTTTTT. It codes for CASSFGSAGELFF.

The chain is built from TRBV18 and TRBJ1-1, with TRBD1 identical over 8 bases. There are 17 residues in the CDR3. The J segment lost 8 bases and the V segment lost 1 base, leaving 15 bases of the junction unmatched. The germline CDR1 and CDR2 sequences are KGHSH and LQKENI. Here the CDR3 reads CASSPRSQGAYNPEAFF. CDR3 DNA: TGTGCCAGCTCACCACGTTCCCAGGGGGCGTATAATCCCGAAGCTTTCTTT.

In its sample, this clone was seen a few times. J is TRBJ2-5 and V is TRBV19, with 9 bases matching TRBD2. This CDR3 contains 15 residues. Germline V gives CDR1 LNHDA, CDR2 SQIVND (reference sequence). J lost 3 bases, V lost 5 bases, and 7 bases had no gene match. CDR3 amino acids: CASSFSRLAEETQYF. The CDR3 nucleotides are TGTGCCAGTAGTTTCTCCCGACTAGCGGAAGAGACCCAGTACTTC.

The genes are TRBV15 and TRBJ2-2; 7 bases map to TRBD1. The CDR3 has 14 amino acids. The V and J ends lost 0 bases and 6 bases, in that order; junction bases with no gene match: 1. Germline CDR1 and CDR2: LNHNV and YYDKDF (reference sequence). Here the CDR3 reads CATSRDQGAGELFF. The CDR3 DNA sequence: TGTGCCACCAGCAGAGATCAGGGGGCCGGGGAGCTGTTTTTT.